This entry lists 2 T cell receptor beta chains sequenced from one sample in a study of PD-1 blockade in classical Hodgkin lymphoma. Time point noted: cycle 4 day 1 (C4D1), after six to seven weeks of nivolumab. Every patient had relapsed following autologous stem cell transplantation, and cohorts differed in brentuximab vedotin exposure. Sequencing was performed with immunoSEQ multiplex PCR; in TCRdb, only in-frame clones are kept and a portion is missing. The data contain roughly 6,900 clones, approximately 86% of them singletons. The input for sequencing was peripheral blood mononuclear cells (PBMCs), taken before the fourth cycle of nivolumab. These receptors were collected from a human donor with classical Hodgkin lymphoma.

V and J are TRBV5-4 and TRBJ2-3; tentatively, D is TRBD2 (6 bases). Per the germline V gene, CDR1 is SGHNT and CDR2 is YYREEE (reference sequence). Trimming took 3 bases from V and 0 from J, leaving 14 bases between them. The CDR3 contains 16 residues. The chain's CDR3 is CASSSRVGGSTDTQYF. In DNA form, the CDR3 reads TGTGCCAGCAGCTCCCGGGTAGGAGGGAGCACAGATACGCAGTATTTT.

The J gene is TRBJ2-2, the V gene TRBV30; D gene ambiguous. Germline loops: CDR1 GTSNPN, CDR2 SVGIG (reference sequence). Trimming shortened V by 3 bases and J by 2 bases, and 4 bases separated the two germline ends. This CDR3 comprises 12 residues. The CDR3 region has the DNA TGTGCCTGGAGAGGAAACACCGGGGAGCTGTTTTTT. Translating gives CAWRGNTGELFF.